This T cell receptor beta chain was sequenced for a study of T cells in Graves' hyperthyroidism and ophthalmopathy. Study results and caveats: Stable hyperthyroidism and ophthalmopathy were separated using 13 V-J signatures.

In the case of this clonotype: Antigen: not known.

Initially, at the first diagnosis of hyperthyroidism and before any ophthalmopathy symptoms, blood was sampled. PBMCs stemmed from approximately 9.1 ml fresh peripheral blood. The CDR3 contains 16 residues. Germline V lookup: CDR1 MGHDK, CDR2 SYGVNS. The ends lost 2 bases at V and 4 bases at J; junction bases unmatched: 5. Amplification of TCR beta CDR3 regions used RNA as the template. HTBI primers drove first-round RT-PCR of the TCR CDR3. Using its own MiXCR run on the multiplex PCR reads, TCRdb lists one record per CDR3 protein. The sample has hundreds of thousands of distinct CDR3 sequences, around 13% seen once; the top ten hold about 5.8%.

The receptor was derived from a woman aged 25 to 39 with Graves' hyperthyroidism that later progressed to Graves' ophthalmopathy. The chain has TRBV25-1 and TRBJ2-2; TRBD1 matches at 9 bases. Sequencing was performed on blood. The CDR3 region has the DNA TGTGCCAGCAGTGAAGAAGGGACAGGGAGCACCGGGGAGCTGTTTTTT. This codes for CASSEEGTGSTGELFF.